This T cell receptor beta chain is from a study of blood T cell repertoires in COVID-19. The wider study: Researchers got acute and convalescent COVID-19 samples from the United States, Italy and Spain.

The CDR3 runs 14 residues. V lost 1 base to trimming and J lost 2 bases, with 9 bases between them. In germline, CDR1 is WSHSY, CDR2 SAAADI. The sample holds one count of this clone. Original processing methods: Amplification of reference gene primers was used by the study to estimate nucleated cell counts. The method was immunoSEQ multiplex PCR; TCRdb's version includes in-frame clones alone and lacks a portion of them. That table gives V, J and clone size, and the DNA gave D and trimming. The table has about 140,000 clones, approximately 79% seen once. Participant age was about 18 to 89 years, and participants resided in 24 US areas. Categorization into cohorts depended on clinical history that participants reported.

The specimen was PBMCs or T cells enriched from blood (not recorded which). The chain couples TRBV10-2 to TRBJ2-7, with TRBD1 as a possible D gene (5 bases). The origin of this receptor is a woman between 45 and 60 years old who had recovered from COVID-19. The DNA for the CDR3 is TGCGCCAGCAGTGAGTTAGGACACCCCTACGAGCAGTACTTC. Amino acids: CASSELGHPYEQYF.